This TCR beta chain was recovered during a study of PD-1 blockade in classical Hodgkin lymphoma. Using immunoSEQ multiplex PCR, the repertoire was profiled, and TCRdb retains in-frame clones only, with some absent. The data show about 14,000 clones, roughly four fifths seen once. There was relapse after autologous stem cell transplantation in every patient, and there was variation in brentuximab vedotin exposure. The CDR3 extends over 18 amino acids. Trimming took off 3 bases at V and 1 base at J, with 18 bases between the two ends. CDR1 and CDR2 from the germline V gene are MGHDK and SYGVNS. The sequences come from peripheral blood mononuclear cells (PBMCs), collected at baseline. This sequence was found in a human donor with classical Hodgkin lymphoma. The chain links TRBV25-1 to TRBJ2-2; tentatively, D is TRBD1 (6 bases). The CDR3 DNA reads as TGTGCCAGCAGTGATTTGGGGACGACAGGCAAGAACACCGGGGAGCTGTTTTTT. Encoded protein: CASSDLGTTGKNTGELFF. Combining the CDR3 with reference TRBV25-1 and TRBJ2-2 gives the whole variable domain EADIYQTPRYLVIGTGKKITLECSQTMGHDKMYWYQQDPGMELHLIHYSYGVNSTEKGDLSSESTVSRIRTEHFPLTLESARPSHTSQYLCASSDLGTTGKNTGELFFGEGSRLTVL.